This TCR beta chain came from a study of OX40 agonist ivuxolimab in advanced cancers. Turning to the study itself: Ivuxolimab, which patients received intravenously every 2 weeks, was dosed at 0.01 to 10 mg/kg. Study findings and constraints: Expanded clones were, on average, more numerous among CD8+ T cells than CD4+. Determination of antigen specificity was not performed for the expanded peripheral T cells.

As for this clone: The target antigen is unknown.

Exclusion applied to patients with autoimmune disease history or systemic immunosuppression. This CDR3 is 16 amino acids long. V was trimmed by 1 base and J by 0 bases, leaving 10 bases between them. Germline values: CDR1 SGHVS, CDR2 FNYEAQ. Profiling relied on immunoSEQ multiplex PCR, and the TCRdb table lists in-frame clones only, not all of them. The sample lists around 20,000 clones; 90% were seen once. The source was CD4+ or CD8+ T cells sorted from blood, collected in a trial of the OX40 agonist ivuxolimab. The clonotype was recovered from an adult with an advanced solid tumor such as melanoma, head and neck, liver or kidney cancer. The chain joins TRBV7-6 to TRBJ1-5, with D unresolved. The CDR3 protein is CASSLGPGVSNQPQHF. The CDR3 coding sequence is TGTGCCAGCAGCTTAGGACCCGGAGTTAGCAATCAGCCCCAGCATTTT.